This T cell receptor (beta chain) stems from a study of blood T cell repertoires in COVID-19. Germline CDR1 MNHEY, CDR2 SVGAGI. The CDR3 consists of 15 residues. Clinical histories supplied by participants themselves formed the basis of cohort assignment. Those designated as exposed participants met a COVID-19 case within 2 weeks before study entry. How the authors handled the data: For nucleated cells, counts were estimated from reference gene primer amplification. The method was immunoSEQ multiplex PCR; TCRdb's version includes in-frame clones alone and lacks a portion of them. That table supplies the V and J calls and clone size; D and trimming were determined from the DNA. Among around 400,000 clones listed, approximately 89% were seen once.

The V call is TRBV6-5, the J call TRBJ1-2, with 7 bases aligning to TRBD1. Specimen: PBMCs or T cells enriched from blood (not recorded which). The origin of this receptor is a woman aged 40-49 years who had been exposed to COVID-19. CDR3 DNA sequence: TGTGCGGTCGCGGCAGGGGGGTTGGTATTCTATGGCTACACCTTC. This gives the protein CAVAAGGLVFYGYTF.